The source of this TCR beta chain is a study of blood T cell repertoires in COVID-19. Turning to the study itself: The study drew acute and convalescent COVID-19 samples from the United States, Italy and Spain. Sample material is recorded as cDNA or gDNA derived from T cells, B-cell-depleted T cells, or PBMCs.

Authors' methods: Amplification of reference gene primers was used by the study to estimate nucleated cell counts. The assay was immunoSEQ multiplex PCR, and TCRdb's table has in-frame clones only and misses some. That table supplies the V and J calls and clone size; D and trimming were determined from the DNA. Found here are over 90,000 clones, around 90% of them singletons; the top ten hold about 4%. This clone was recorded only once. The ends lost 4 bases at V and 2 bases at J; junction bases unmatched: 7. CDR1 and CDR2 (germline): MGHRA, YSYEKL. The CDR3 is 16 residues long. Sequencing was done on a sample of peripheral blood. The TCR was taken from a man aged 18-30 years with acute or convalescent COVID-19. This chain uses TRBV4-1 with TRBJ2-3, with 9 bases identical to TRBD2. The CDR3 region has the DNA TGCGCCAGCAGCCCCATAGCGGGGGCCTTCACAGATACGCAGTATTTT. It translates to CASSPIAGAFTDTQYF.